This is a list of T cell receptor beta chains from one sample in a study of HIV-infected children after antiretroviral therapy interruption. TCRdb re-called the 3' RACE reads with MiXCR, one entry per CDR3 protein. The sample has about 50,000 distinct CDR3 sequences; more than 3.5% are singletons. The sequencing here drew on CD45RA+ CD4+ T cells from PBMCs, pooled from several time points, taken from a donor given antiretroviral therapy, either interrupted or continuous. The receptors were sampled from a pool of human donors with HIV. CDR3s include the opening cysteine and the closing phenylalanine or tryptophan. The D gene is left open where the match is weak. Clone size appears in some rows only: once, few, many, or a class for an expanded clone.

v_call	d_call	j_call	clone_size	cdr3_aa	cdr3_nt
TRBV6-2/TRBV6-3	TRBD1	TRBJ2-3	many	CASAWTGLTDTQYF	TGTGCCAGCGCTTGGACAGGGTTAACAGATACGCAGTATTTT
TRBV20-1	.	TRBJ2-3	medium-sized	CSARDHGTPTDTQYF	TGCAGTGCTAGAGATCACGGGACACCCACAGATACGCAGTATTTT
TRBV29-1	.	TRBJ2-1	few	CSVDGKAREQFF	TGCAGCGTTGACGGGAAAGCCCGGGAGCAGTTCTTC
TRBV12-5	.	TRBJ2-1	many	CAGGSYNEQFF	TGTGCTGGGGGGTCCTACAATGAGCAGTTCTTC
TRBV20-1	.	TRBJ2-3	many	CSARADTQYF	TGCAGTGCTCGAGCCGATACGCAGTATTTT
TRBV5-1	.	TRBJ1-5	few	CASSLDRGPQHF	TGCGCCAGCAGCTTGGATCGGGGGCCCCAGCATTTT
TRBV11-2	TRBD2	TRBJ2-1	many	CASSQRAGGLDEQFF	TGTGCCAGCAGCCAACGGGCGGGGGGGCTCGATGAGCAGTTCTTC
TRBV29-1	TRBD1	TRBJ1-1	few	CSVERQGGEAFF	TGCAGCGTTGAGCGACAGGGTGGTGAAGCTTTCTTT
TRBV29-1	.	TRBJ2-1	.	CSVGSRGYNEQFF	TGCAGCGTTGGATCTCGGGGGTACAATGAGCAGTTCTTC
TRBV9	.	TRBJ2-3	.	CASSSRESTDTQYF	TGTGCCAGCAGCTCACGGGAGTCGACAGATACGCAGTATTTT
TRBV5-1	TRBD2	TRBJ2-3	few	CASSLGRTSGGEDTQYF	TGCGCCAGCAGCTTAGGGCGGACTAGCGGGGGGGAAGATACGCAGTATTTT
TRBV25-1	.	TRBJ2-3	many	CASRDITDTQYF	TGTGCCAGCAGAGACATCACAGATACGCAGTATTTT
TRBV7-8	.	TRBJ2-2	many	CASSLGPQGTGELFF	TGTGCCAGCAGCTTAGGTCCCCAGGGGACCGGGGAGCTGTTTTTT
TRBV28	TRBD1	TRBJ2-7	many	CASSGQAGQYF	TGTGCCAGCAGTGGACAGGCCGGGCAGTACTTC
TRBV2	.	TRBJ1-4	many	CASRPGPNEKLFF	TGTGCCAGCAGGCCGGGACCGAATGAAAAACTGTTTTTT
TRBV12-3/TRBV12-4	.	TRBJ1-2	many	CASSLVGKGNYGYTF	TGTGCCAGCAGTTTAGTGGGGAAGGGGAACTATGGCTACACCTTC
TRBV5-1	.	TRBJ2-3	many	CASSVDRTTRGTQYF	TGCGCCAGCAGCGTAGACAGAACCACCCGGGGGACGCAGTATTTT
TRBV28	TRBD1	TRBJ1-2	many	CATTVGTGGWGYTF	TGTGCCACTACGGTCGGGACAGGGGGTTGGGGCTACACCTTC
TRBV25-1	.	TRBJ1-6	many	CASSESTGTYNSPLHF	TGTGCCAGCAGTGAGTCGACAGGCACGTATAATTCACCCCTCCACTTT
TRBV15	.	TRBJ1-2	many	CATSRGRENYGYTF	TGTGCCACCAGCAGAGGGAGAGAAAACTATGGCTACACCTTC
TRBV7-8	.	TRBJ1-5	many	CASSVDGNSNQPQHF	TGTGCCAGCAGCGTGGACGGAAATAGCAATCAGCCCCAGCATTTT
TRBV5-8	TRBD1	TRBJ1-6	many	CASSGGTGPPSYNSPLHF	TGTGCCAGCAGCGGGGGGACAGGTCCACCTTCTTATAATTCACCCCTCCACTTT
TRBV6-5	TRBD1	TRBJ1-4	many	CASSQTGGNEKLFF	TGTGCCAGCAGCCAGACAGGGGGTAATGAAAAACTGTTTTTT
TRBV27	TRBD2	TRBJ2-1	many	CASTGLAGNNEQFF	TGTGCCAGCACTGGACTAGCGGGGAACAATGAGCAGTTCTTC
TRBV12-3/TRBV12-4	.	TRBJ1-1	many	CASSPGRTEAFF	TGTGCCAGCAGTCCGGGCCGAACTGAAGCTTTCTTT
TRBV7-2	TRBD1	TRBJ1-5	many	CASRLTGGGNQPQHF	TGTGCCAGCAGGCTCACAGGGGGCGGCAATCAGCCCCAGCATTTT
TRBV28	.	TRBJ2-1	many	CASSLLRSEQFF	TGTGCCAGCAGTTTGCTGAGGTCAGAGCAGTTCTTC
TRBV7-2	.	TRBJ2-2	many	CASSPGHSTGELFF	TGTGCCAGCAGCCCGGGCCACTCCACCGGGGAGCTGTTTTTT
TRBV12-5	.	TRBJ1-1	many	CASGLDLRLNTEAFF	TGTGCTAGTGGTTTAGACCTCAGGCTTAACACTGAAGCTTTCTTT
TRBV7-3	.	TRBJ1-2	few	CASSLGEGWDYGYTF	TGTGCCAGCAGCCTAGGAGAGGGGTGGGACTATGGCTACACCTTC
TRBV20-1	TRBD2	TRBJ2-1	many	CSARGNSGSSYNEQFF	TGCAGTGCTAGAGGGAATAGCGGGAGCTCCTACAATGAGCAGTTCTTC
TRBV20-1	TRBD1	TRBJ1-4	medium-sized	CSADSGGWNEKLFF	TGCAGTGCCGATTCAGGGGGCTGGAATGAAAAACTGTTTTTT
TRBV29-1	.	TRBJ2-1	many	CSVDLGLDEQFF	TGCAGCGTTGATCTAGGGCTTGATGAGCAGTTCTTC
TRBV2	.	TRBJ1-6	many	CASSSYNSPLHF	TGTGCCAGCAGCTCCTATAATTCACCCCTCCACTTT
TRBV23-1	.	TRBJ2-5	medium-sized	CASSQLGELDVPKETQYF	TGCGCCAGCAGTCAACTGGGGGAATTGGACGTACCAAAAGAGACCCAGTACTTC
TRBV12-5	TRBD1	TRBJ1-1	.	CASRRDRYTEAFF	TGTGCTAGTAGACGGGACAGGTACACTGAAGCTTTCTTT
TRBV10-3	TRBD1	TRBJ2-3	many	CAISEGTEDTQYF	TGTGCCATCAGTGAGGGGACAGAAGATACGCAGTATTTT
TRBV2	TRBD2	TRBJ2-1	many	CASSEWRGDEQFF	TGTGCCAGCAGTGAATGGCGGGGGGATGAGCAGTTCTTC
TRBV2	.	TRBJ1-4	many	CASRPRGIGEKLFF	TGTGCCAGCAGACCTAGGGGGATCGGCGAAAAACTGTTTTTT
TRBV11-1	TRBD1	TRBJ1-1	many	CASSLVDRGATEAFF	TGTGCCAGCAGCTTAGTGGACAGGGGAGCCACTGAAGCTTTCTTT
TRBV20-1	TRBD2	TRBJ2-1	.	CSATRTSVHNEQFF	TGCAGTGCTACCAGGACTAGCGTACACAATGAGCAGTTCTTC
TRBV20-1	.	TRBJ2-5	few	CSASSYQETQYF	TGCAGTGCTAGTAGCTACCAAGAGACCCAGTACTTC
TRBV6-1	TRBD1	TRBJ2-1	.	CASSLDRGPRNEQFF	TGTGCCAGCAGTCTTGACAGGGGGCCTCGAAATGAGCAGTTCTTC
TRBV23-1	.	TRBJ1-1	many	CASSQFRGEAFF	TGCGCCAGCAGTCAATTCCGGGGGGAAGCTTTCTTT
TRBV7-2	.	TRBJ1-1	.	CTSIDTLLRDEAFF	TGTACCAGCATCGACACCCTCCTACGGGACGAAGCTTTCTTT
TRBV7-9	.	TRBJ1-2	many	CASSFSFYGYTF	TGTGCCAGCAGCTTTTCCTTCTATGGCTACACCTTC
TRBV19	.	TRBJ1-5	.	CASSYSNQPQHF	TGTGCCAGTAGTTATAGCAATCAGCCCCAGCATTTT
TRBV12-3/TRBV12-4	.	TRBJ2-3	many	CASSPGVATDTQYF	TGTGCCAGCAGCCCGGGGGTCGCCACAGATACGCAGTATTTT